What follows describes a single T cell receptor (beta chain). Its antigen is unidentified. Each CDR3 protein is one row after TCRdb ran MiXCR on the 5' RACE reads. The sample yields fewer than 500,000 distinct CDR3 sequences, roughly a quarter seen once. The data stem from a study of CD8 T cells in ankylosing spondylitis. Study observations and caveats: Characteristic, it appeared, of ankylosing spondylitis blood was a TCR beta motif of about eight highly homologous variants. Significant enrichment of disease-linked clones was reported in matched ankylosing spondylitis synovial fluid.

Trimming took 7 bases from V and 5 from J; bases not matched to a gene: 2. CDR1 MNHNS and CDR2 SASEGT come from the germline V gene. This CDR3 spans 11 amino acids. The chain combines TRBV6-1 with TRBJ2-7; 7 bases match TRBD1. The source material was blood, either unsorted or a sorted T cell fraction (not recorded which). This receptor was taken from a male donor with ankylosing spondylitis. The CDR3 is CASIDRDEQYF. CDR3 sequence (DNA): TGTGCCAGCATCGACAGGGACGAGCAGTACTTC.